This TCR beta chain was identified in a study of T cell responses to AZD1222 COVID-19 vaccine. Sequencing used immunoSEQ multiplex PCR; TCRdb keeps in-frame clones, though not all of them. The sample lists some 130,000 clones, roughly nine tenths occurring once. Trimming cost V 2 bases and J 3 bases; bases outside gene matches: 1. The CDR3 runs to 15 residues. CDR1 is LGHNA, CDR2 YNFKEQ, per germline. The specimen comprised peripheral blood, sampled on day 0 of AZD1222 vaccination. V usage is TRBV4-2 and J usage is TRBJ2-3, with 11 bases lining up with TRBD2. This clonotype was sampled from an adult in good health. The CDR3 reads CASSQLAGGTDTQYF. The CDR3 DNA follows: TGTGCCAGCAGCCAATTAGCGGGAGGGACAGATACGCAGTATTTT.